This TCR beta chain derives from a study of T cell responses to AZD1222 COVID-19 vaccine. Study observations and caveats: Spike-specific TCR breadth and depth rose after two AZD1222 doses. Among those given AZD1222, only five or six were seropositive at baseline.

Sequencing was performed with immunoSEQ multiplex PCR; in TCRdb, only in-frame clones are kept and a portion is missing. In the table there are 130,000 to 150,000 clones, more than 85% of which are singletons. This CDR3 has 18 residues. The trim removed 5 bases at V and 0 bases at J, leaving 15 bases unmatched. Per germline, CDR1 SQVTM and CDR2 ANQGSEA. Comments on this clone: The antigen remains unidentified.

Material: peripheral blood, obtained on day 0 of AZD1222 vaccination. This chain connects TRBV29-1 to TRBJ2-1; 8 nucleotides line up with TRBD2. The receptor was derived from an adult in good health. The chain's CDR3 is CSVRTYLLAGSSYNEQFF. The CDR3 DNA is TGCAGCGTTAGGACTTACCTCCTAGCGGGTAGCTCCTACAATGAGCAGTTCTTC.